The rows below give T cell receptor beta chains drawn from one sample of a study of human T cells and chemical hapten exposure. Via MiXCR, TCRdb re-called the RACE reads, giving one row per CDR3 protein. The repertoire holds 25,000 to 35,000 distinct CDR3 sequences, with almost 6% as singletons. The sample consisted of whole blood, taken in connection with sensitization to the hapten diphenylcyclopropenone (DPC). These receptors were obtained from a young man with alopecia areata. Some clones in this sample may be carry-over from other donors' samples. Each CDR3 is given with its conserved first and last residue. D genes are given only for firm matches. Clone size is given for some rows only: seen once, a few or many times, or a class if the clone is expanded.

>NA|many|TRBJ2-1|TRBV6-5
TGTGCCAGCAGTTATAGCGACGGTTACAATGAGCAGTTCTTC
CASSYSDGYNEQFF
>NA|many|TRBJ1-1|TRBV19
TGTGCCAGTAGCAAGACAGCTTTGATATCGGAAGCTTTCTTT
CASSKTALISEAFF
>TRBD2|many|TRBJ2-1|TRBV6-1
TGTGCCAGCAGTCCACTAGCGGGGGCCTCCTACAATGAGCAGTTCTTC
CASSPLAGASYNEQFF
>NA|many|TRBJ2-1|TRBV9
TGTGCCAGCAGCGTAACTATAGAGTTCTACAATGAGCAGTTCTTC
CASSVTIEFYNEQFF
>TRBD1|many|TRBJ2-7|TRBV4-3
TGCGCCAGCAGCCAGTCCGCCTTCCGGGACAGAGGGACCTACGAGCAGTACTTC
CASSQSAFRDRGTYEQYF
>TRBD2|many|TRBJ2-5|TRBV7-8
TGTGCCAGCATCCTTACCGGGACTAGCGAAGAGACCCAGTACTTC
CASILTGTSEETQYF
>TRBD1|many|TRBJ2-5|TRBV7-8
TGTGCCAGCAGTCCTGGGACAGGGGGAGAGACCCAGTACTTC
CASSPGTGGETQYF
>NA|many|TRBJ2-5|TRBV29-1
TGCAGCGTTGTTGAGCAGGTCGAGACCCAGTACTTC
CSVVEQVETQYF
>NA|NA|TRBJ1-5|TRBV19
TGTGCCAGTAGGATCTCCGGGACCAATTTGTTGCCCCAGCATTTT
CASRISGTNLLPQHF
>NA|many|TRBJ2-3|TRBV4-2
TGTGCCAGCAGCCATCCCCTTACTAGTTTCGCACGGATGCCCGATACGCAGTATTTT
CASSHPLTSFARMPDTQYF
>NA|few|TRBJ2-5|TRBV2
TGTGCCAGCATTCTCCAAGAGACCCAGTACTTC
CASILQETQYF
>NA|many|TRBJ2-2|TRBV4-3
TGCGCCAGCAGCCAAGATACGGGACTCGGCACCGGGGAGCTGTTTTTT
CASSQDTGLGTGELFF
>NA|many|TRBJ2-5|TRBV7-6
TGTGCCAGCAGCTACCTTGAGACCCAGTACTTC
CASSYLETQYF
>TRBD1|many|TRBJ1-6|TRBV27
TGTGCCAGCAGTTTCACAGGGGGAACCTATAATTCACCCCTCCACTTT
CASSFTGGTYNSPLHF
>NA|NA|TRBJ2-7|TRBV7-8
TGTGCCAGCAGCCGAGTCGACAGCTCTTCCTACGAGCAGTACTTC
CASSRVDSSSYEQYF
>TRBD1|few|TRBJ2-1|TRBV12-3/TRBV12-4
TGTGCCAGCAGTTCGATCACCCCAGGGGGCAATGAGCAGTTCTTC
CASSSITPGGNEQFF
>NA|many|TRBJ1-3|TRBV7-9
TGTGCCAGCTTACGGGACACCATATATTTT
CASLRDTIYF
>TRBD2|many|TRBJ2-3|TRBV3-1
TGTGCCAGCAGCCTAGCGGGAGAGGCCACAGATACGCAGTATTTT
CASSLAGEATDTQYF
>NA|few|TRBJ1-4|TRBV9
TGTGCCAGCAGCGGGGGAAATGAAAAACTGTTTTTT
CASSGGNEKLFF
>NA|NA|TRBJ1-1|TRBV6-2/TRBV6-3
TGTGCCAGCACATACGGCACTGAAGCTTTCTTT
CASTYGTEAFF
>TRBD2|many|TRBJ2-1|TRBV10-3
TGTGCCATCAGTGGGGAGGGACTAGCGGAGTACAATGAGCAGTTCTTC
CAISGEGLAEYNEQFF
>NA|many|TRBJ2-3|TRBV7-2
TGTGCCAGCAGCCGCCGGGACACGTGGGGCTGGGATACGCAGTATTTT
CASSRRDTWGWDTQYF
>TRBD1|many|TRBJ2-5|TRBV29-1
TGCAGCGTTGTGGGACAGGAAGAGACCCAGTACTTC
CSVVGQEETQYF
>NA|many|TRBJ2-3|TRBV12-3/TRBV12-4
TGTGCCAGCAGTTTGAGGGATACGCAGTATTTT
CASSLRDTQYF
>TRBD1|many|TRBJ2-7|TRBV2
TGTGCCAGCAAGAGACAGGGCGCCTACGAGCAGTACTTC
CASKRQGAYEQYF
>NA|many|TRBJ2-3|TRBV24-1
TGTGCCACCAGTGACCCGCCGACAGATACGCAGTATTTT
CATSDPPTDTQYF
>TRBD1|many|TRBJ2-7|TRBV27
TGTGCCAGCAGCCCGTTCCGGGACAGGGGATGGTACGAGCAGTACTTC
CASSPFRDRGWYEQYF
>NA|many|TRBJ2-6|TRBV6-2/TRBV6-3
TGTGCCAGCAGTTACTTGCCAGGGGCAAGCTCTGGGGCCAACGTCCTGACTTTC
CASSYLPGASSGANVLTF
>NA|many|TRBJ1-1|TRBV12-3/TRBV12-4
TGTGCCAGCAGTTTAGACAGCCAACTTGAAGCTTTCTTT
CASSLDSQLEAFF
>TRBD2|many|TRBJ2-2|TRBV12-3/TRBV12-4
TGTGCCAGCAGTTCATGGACAGTGCTGGTTAGCGGGAGAACCACCGGGGAGCTGTTTTTT
CASSSWTVLVSGRTTGELFF
>NA|many|TRBJ2-7|TRBV7-2
TGTGCCAGCAGCCCCCCTGGGGGGACGGTATACGAGCAGTACTTC
CASSPPGGTVYEQYF
>NA|NA|TRBJ1-6|TRBV12-2
TGTGCAAGTCGCCCCAGGGGGGGGGGCTTGGGATCACCCCTCCACTTT
CASRPRGGGLGSPLHF
>NA|many|TRBJ2-3|TRBV11-2
TGTGCCAGCAGCTTAGTCCGTTTCGGGCTAGATACGCAGTATTTT
CASSLVRFGLDTQYF